A single sample is the source of the 31 T cell receptor beta chains below, sequenced in a study of T cells in Graves' hyperthyroidism and ophthalmopathy (dated by TCRdb to between 2017 and 2020). Libraries came from multiplex PCR. TCRdb names Illumina HiSeq 2000 as the instrument used. Amplification of TCR beta CDR3 regions was carried out from RNA transcripts. For the first round of RT-PCR on the TCR CDR3, the HTBI primer set was used together with the Qiagen OneStep RT-PCR kit. TCRdb trimmed the raw reads at Q25, called clones with MiXCR and kept productive beta chains. Rows with one shared CDR3 protein collapse into an entry with the most common genes and DNA. This sample holds about 270,000 distinct CDR3 sequences; roughly 22% were observed only once. About 60% of the sample comes from the top ten. The sample comprised blood. The source is a man younger than 40 with Graves' ophthalmopathy.

The V and J genes are TRBV7-2 and TRBJ1-6, with TRBD1 matching over 10 bases. The CDR3 runs 17 residues. The V and J ends lost 5 bases and 7 bases, in that order; junction bases with no gene match: 11. CDR1 and CDR2 from the germline V gene are SGHTA and FQGNSA. For the CDR3, the DNA is TGTGCCAGCAGCACCCGGACAGGGGGAACGTCAAATTCACCCCTCCACTTT. This sequence encodes CASSTRTGGTSNSPLHF.

The chain combines TRBV20-1 with TRBJ1-6; D unresolved. Trimming left V 0 bases short and J 7 bases short, with 7 bases between. Germline V gene sequence: CDR1 DFQATT, CDR2 SNEGSKA (reference sequence). CDR3 length: 13 residues. This CDR3 is CSARDSWNSPLHF. The CDR3 nucleotides read TGCAGTGCTAGAGACTCCTGGAATTCACCCCTCCACTTT.

Only a few counts were recorded for this clonotype. The rearrangement joins TRBV6-1 to TRBJ1-2; possible D gene TRBD1, 5 bases. With 3 bases removed from V and 4 bases from J, the gap between germline ends came to 12 bases. CDR1 is MNHNS and CDR2 is SASEGT in the germline V gene. There are 14 residues in the CDR3. The CDR3 loop reads CASSDIRDGYGYTF. CDR3 DNA: TGTGCCAGCAGTGATATTCGGGACGGCTATGGCTACACCTTC.

This clonotype was detected ten times or more. V usage is TRBV2 and J usage is TRBJ2-7; D is possibly TRBD1 (5 bases). V dropped 8 bases and J dropped 3 bases, with 17 bases sitting between them. Germline CDR1 SNHLY, CDR2 FYNNEI. The CDR3 is 14 amino acids. CDR3 nucleotides: TGTGCCAGCGCCTCAGGACAAGGGAACTACGAGCAGTACTTC. This translates into CASASGQGNYEQYF.

This clonotype was counted a few times. The chain employs TRBV19 and TRBJ1-6, with 8 positions matching TRBD1. J lost 10 bases, V lost 11 bases, and 7 bases had no gene match. The CDR3 spans 12 residues. From germline, CDR1 is LNHDA and CDR2 SQIVND (reference sequence). The CDR3 bases are TGTGCCGGGGGGACAGGACGCTCACCCCTCCACTTT. Translation: CAGGTGRSPLHF.

The V gene is TRBV11-2, the J gene TRBJ1-1; 8 bases agree with TRBD1. Germline loops: CDR1 SGHAT, CDR2 FQNNGV. The CDR3 sequence is 16 residues long. V lost 7 bases and J lost 0; bases outside the gene matches: 10. CDR3 protein: CASTKVTGGMNTEAFF. In DNA form, the CDR3 reads TGTGCCAGCACCAAGGTTACAGGGGGGATGAACACTGAAGCTTTCTTT.

The rearrangement joins TRBV12-3 or TRBV12-4 to TRBJ1-4; D uncertain. Trimming removed 3 bases at V and 4 bases at J, with 9 bases between. The CDR3 has 14 residues. CDR3 sequence reads: CASSLTLNNEKLFF. CDR3 nucleotides: TGTGCCAGCAGTTTGACACTGAATAATGAAAAACTGTTTTTT.

The gene calls are TRBV7-2 and TRBJ1-1; maybe TRBD1 (5 bases). CDR1 is SGHTA, CDR2 FQGNSA, per germline. V lost 5 bases and J lost 0, with 16 bases in between. The CDR3 is made up of 16 amino acids. Written as DNA, the CDR3 is TGTGCCAGCAGCCTAGTGCCAGGGTCAATGAACACTGAAGCTTTCTTT. This translates into CASSLVPGSMNTEAFF.

This clonotype occurred a few times. The gene calls are TRBV5-1 and TRBJ2-7, with 10 bases aligning to TRBD2. V lost 6 bases and J lost 5; bases outside the gene matches: 11. The CDR3 has 15 amino acids. Per germline, CDR1 SGHRS and CDR2 YFSETQ. CDR3 nucleotide sequence: TGCGCCAGCACCCGGACTAGCGGAGGGGGCAACGAGCAGTACTTC. This codes for CASTRTSGGGNEQYF.

Only a few counts were recorded for this clonotype. This sequence joins TRBV20-1 and TRBJ1-6, with D perhaps TRBD1 (6 bases). Germline values: CDR1 DFQATT, CDR2 SNEGSKA (reference sequence). Trimming stripped 6 bases from V and 10 bases from J, with 16 bases between. CDR3 size: 13 residues. CDR3 coding DNA: TGCAGTGCGTACACAGGGTCCGGGTCACCCCTCCACTTT. Translation gives CSAYTGSGSPLHF.

This clonotype came up a few times. The V and J genes are TRBV7-3 and TRBJ2-1, with D perhaps TRBD2 (6 bases). Germline lookup yields CDR1 SGHTA and CDR2 FQGTGA. The CDR3 has 15 residues. V lost 0 bases and J lost 9, with 15 bases in between. Here the CDR3 DNA reads TGTGCCAGCAGCTTAACCCCAGGGCGGGGAATTGAGCAGTTCTTC. Translation gives CASSLTPGRGIEQFF.

This clonotype was detected only a few times. The gene calls are TRBV7-2 and TRBJ1-5; 7 bases are a match to TRBD1. This CDR3 is 15 amino acids long. J gave up 7 bases and V 5 bases, and 11 bases lay outside the gene matches. Germline assignment: CDR1 SGHTA and CDR2 FQGNSA. CDR3 protein: CASSITGTGAQPQHF. CDR3 nucleotide sequence: TGTGCCAGCAGCATAACCGGCACAGGGGCCCAGCCCCAGCATTTT.

There are a few counts of this clonotype. V usage is TRBV9 and J usage is TRBJ2-1; D is unclear. Germline V gives CDR1 SGDLS, CDR2 YYNGEE. The CDR3 is made up of 14 amino acids. V dropped 0 bases and J dropped 8 bases, with 12 bases sitting between them. CDR3 protein: CASSVGHRAHEQFF. DNA of the CDR3: TGTGCCAGCAGCGTAGGGCACCGGGCACATGAGCAGTTCTTC.

This clonotype came up many times. The V call is TRBV5-1, the J call TRBJ1-1; D might be TRBD1 (5 bases). There are 16 residues in the CDR3. Trimming stripped 0 bases from V and 3 bases from J, with 15 bases between. Germline values: CDR1 SGHRS, CDR2 YFSETQ. This CDR3 reads CASSLGYRGKDTEAFF. DNA for the CDR3: TGCGCCAGCAGCTTGGGGTATAGGGGAAAAGACACTGAAGCTTTCTTT.

Here the CDR3 reads CASSILQGGAGQPQHF. The CDR3, as DNA: TGTGCCAGTAGTATCCTACAGGGGGGGGCGGGTCAGCCCCAGCATTTT. The V and J genes are TRBV19 and TRBJ1-5, with 8 positions matching TRBD1. With V trimmed by 3 bases and J by 6 bases, 10 bases remained unmatched. CDR1 and CDR2 (germline): LNHDA, SQIVND (reference sequence). The CDR3 loop spans 16 amino acids.

The table lists this clonotype with many counts. The rearrangement uses TRBV6-2 or TRBV6-3 and TRBJ2-3; tentatively, D is TRBD1 (6 bases). This CDR3 spans 13 amino acids. V was shortened by 7 bases and J by 3 bases, with 11 bases between the two germline ends. Germline lookup yields CDR1 MNHEY and CDR2 SVGEGT. The CDR3 bases are TGTGCCAGCATACCGGGACAAACAGATACGCAGTATTTT. This gives the protein CASIPGQTDTQYF.

This clonotype was observed a handful of times. The chain joins TRBV7-9 to TRBJ2-7; tentatively, D is TRBD1 (6 bases). Per the germline V gene, CDR1 is SEHNR and CDR2 is FQNEAQ (reference sequence). The V and J ends lost 3 bases and 1 base respectively, with 10 bases between them. The CDR3 runs 14 residues. In DNA form, the CDR3 reads TGTGCCAGCAGCTTGGGACATCAGTCCTACGAGCAGTACTTC. This translates into CASSLGHQSYEQYF.

In its sample, this clonotype was seen a few times. The gene calls are TRBV12-3 or TRBV12-4 and TRBJ1-1; a weak D match, TRBD1 (6 bases). The germline V and J ends were trimmed by 4 bases and 6 bases, with 9 bases remaining between them. This CDR3 has 12 amino acids. CDR3 in DNA: TGTGCCAGCAGTTACAGGGTCTCTGAAGCTTTCTTT. The encoded protein is CASSYRVSEAFF.

In this sample, this clonotype turned up a few times. The gene calls are TRBV28 and TRBJ1-5; the match to TRBD1 covers 7 bases. The CDR3 totals 15 residues. V trimming: 6 bases; J trimming: 0 bases; junction bases outside the gene matches: 5. CDR1 and CDR2 from the germline V gene are MDHEN and SYDVKM. CDR3 loop: CASRNRGSSNQPQHF. In nucleotides, the CDR3 is TGTGCCAGCAGGAACAGGGGAAGTAGCAATCAGCCCCAGCATTTT.

The chain recombines TRBV5-1 with TRBJ1-1; 9 bases align to TRBD1. The CDR3 totals 15 residues. Per germline, CDR1 SGHRS and CDR2 YFSETQ. Trimming removed 3 bases from V and 1 base from J; junction bases left unmatched: 4. The CDR3 loop reads CASSWGQGRNTEAFF. In DNA, the CDR3 is TGCGCCAGCAGCTGGGGACAGGGTCGGAACACTGAAGCTTTCTTT.

This clonotype was seen a handful of times. The chain has TRBV29-1 and TRBJ1-1; weak D call: TRBD1 (5 bases). CDR1 is SQVTM, CDR2 ANQGSEA, per germline. V gave up 3 bases and J gave up 7 bases, with 9 bases separating them. This CDR3 comprises 11 residues. The CDR3 protein is CSVEVTVEAFF. DNA for the CDR3: TGCAGCGTTGAGGTGACAGTTGAAGCTTTCTTT.

In this sample, this clonotype turned up a few times. The chain couples TRBV11-3 to TRBJ1-1, with D maybe TRBD1 (6 bases). V lost 5 bases and J 3 bases, leaving 13 bases between the germline ends. The CDR3 is 14 amino acids. CDR1 is SGHNT, CDR2 YENEEA, per germline. The DNA of the CDR3 is TGTGCCAGCAGCCCCGGGGGGCGGTACACTGAAGCTTTCTTT. This sequence encodes CASSPGGRYTEAFF.

The V gene is TRBV2, the J gene TRBJ2-1, with 7 bases lining up with TRBD1. With 5 bases clipped from V and 2 bases from J, the junction kept 6 bases outside the gene matches. This CDR3 is built from 15 residues. Germline V lookup: CDR1 SNHLY, CDR2 FYNNEI. In DNA form, the CDR3 reads TGTGCCAGCAGTATTGGACAGGCGCCCTACAATGAGCAGTTCTTC. This translates into CASSIGQAPYNEQFF.

This clonotype was seen a handful of times. The chain links TRBV5-1 to TRBJ2-3, with 7 bases matching TRBD1. Germline CDR1 reads SGHRS; CDR2 reads YFSETQ. This CDR3 comprises 16 residues. After removal of 4 bases from V and 6 bases from J, the junction contained 14 bases not matched to a gene. In nucleotides, the CDR3 is TGCGCCAGCAGCGCTACCCGGGACAGACGAACGGATACGCAGTATTTT. Amino acids: CASSATRDRRTDTQYF.

The chain joins TRBV14 to TRBJ1-1; D may be TRBD1 (6 bases). Germline V gene lookup returns CDR1 SGHDN and CDR2 FVKESK. V dropped 2 bases and J dropped 1 base, with 11 bases sitting between them. The CDR3 runs 15 residues. The CDR3 protein is CASSQLTGQNTEAFF. CDR3 sequence (DNA): TGTGCCAGCAGCCAACTTACGGGACAGAACACTGAAGCTTTCTTT.

This sequence joins TRBV11-3 and TRBJ2-5, with TRBD2 identical over 8 bases. Trimming removed 5 bases from V and 2 bases from J; junction bases left unmatched: 7. CDR3 length: 15 residues. CDR1 and CDR2 (germline): SGHNT, YENEEA. CDR3 bases: TGTGCCAGCAGCCCAGCGGGGGTCTCACAAGAGACCCAGTACTTC. Its protein is CASSPAGVSQETQYF. Full variable domain (rest looked up from reference TRBV11-3 and TRBJ2-5): EAGVVQSPRYKIIEKKQPVAFWCNPISGHNTLYWYLQNLGQGPELLIRYENEEAVDDSQLPKDRFSAERLKGVDSTLKIQPAELGDSAVYLCASSPAGVSQETQYFGPGTRLLVL.

CDR3: CAWSGLGQGDYGYTF. The CDR3, as DNA: TGTGCCTGGAGTGGCCTGGGACAGGGGGACTATGGCTACACCTTC. The rearrangement uses TRBV30 and TRBJ1-2; 11 bases agree with TRBD1. V trimming: 1 base; J trimming: 3 bases; junction bases outside the gene matches: 4. The CDR3 covers 15 residues. Looked up from germline, CDR1 is GTSNPN and CDR2 is SVGIG (reference sequence).

In this sample, this clonotype turned up a few times. This rearrangement joins TRBV20-1 to TRBJ1-1; D is perhaps TRBD1 (5 bases). CDR3 length: 14 residues. Trimming left V 3 bases short and J 1 base short, with 12 bases between. In germline, CDR1 is DFQATT, CDR2 SNEGSKA (reference sequence). The CDR3 here is CSASPDTSNTEAFF. Here the CDR3 DNA reads TGCAGTGCTAGCCCGGACACCTCGAACACTGAAGCTTTCTTT.

The genes are TRBV18 and TRBJ2-3; 9 bases agree with TRBD2. This CDR3 spans 16 amino acids. V was clipped by 2 bases and J by 4 bases; unmatched bases: 7. In germline, CDR1 is KGHSH, CDR2 LQKENI. The CDR3 loop reads CASSPIRGRDADTQYF. CDR3 nucleotide sequence: TGTGCCAGCTCACCAATACGCGGGAGGGACGCAGATACGCAGTATTTT.

The chain joins TRBV11-3 to TRBJ2-3; weak D call: TRBD2 (6 bases). Germline V gene lookup returns CDR1 SGHNT and CDR2 YENEEA. Deletions cut 0 bases from V and 0 bases from J, with 13 bases between. The CDR3 spans 17 residues. The CDR3 nucleotides are TGTGCCAGCAGCTTAGAACGGGAGTTCTGGAGCACAGATACGCAGTATTTT. It specifies CASSLEREFWSTDTQYF.

The table lists this clonotype with many counts. The chain is built from TRBV2 and TRBJ2-3; 8 nucleotides agree with TRBD1. This CDR3 region has 15 residues. Germline CDR1 SNHLY, CDR2 FYNNEI. Trimming at V came to 8 bases and at J to 4 bases, leaving 11 bases not matched to a gene. CDR3 loop: CASGGTGGIADTQYF. The CDR3, as DNA: TGTGCCAGCGGGGGAACAGGGGGTATTGCAGATACGCAGTATTTT. The full variable domain, completed using reference TRBV2 and TRBJ2-3, is EPEVTQTPSHQVTQMGQEVILRCVPISNHLYFYWYRQILGQKVEFLVSFYNNEISEKSEIFDDQFSVERPDGSNFTLKIRSTKLEDSAMYFCASGGTGGIADTQYFGPGTRLTVL.